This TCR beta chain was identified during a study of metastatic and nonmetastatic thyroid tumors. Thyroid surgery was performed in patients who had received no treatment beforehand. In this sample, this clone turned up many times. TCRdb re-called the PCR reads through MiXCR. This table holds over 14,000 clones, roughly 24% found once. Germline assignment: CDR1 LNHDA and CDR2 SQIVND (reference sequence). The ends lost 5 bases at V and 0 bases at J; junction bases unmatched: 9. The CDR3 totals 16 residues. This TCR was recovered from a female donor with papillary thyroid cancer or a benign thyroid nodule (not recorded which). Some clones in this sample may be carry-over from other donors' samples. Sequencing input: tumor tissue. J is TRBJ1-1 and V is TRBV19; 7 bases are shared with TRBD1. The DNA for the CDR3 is TGTGCCAGTAGTTCCATCTCCGGGACAGTGAACACTGAAGCTTTCTTT. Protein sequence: CASSSISGTVNTEAFF. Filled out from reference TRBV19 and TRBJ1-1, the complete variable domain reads DGGITQSPKYLFRKEGQNVTLSCEQNLNHDAMYWYRQDPGQGLRLIYYSQIVNDFQKGDIAEGYSVSREKKESFPLTVTSAQKNPTAFYLCASSSISGTVNTEAFFGQGTRLTVV.